The 18 T cell receptor beta chains listed next were all sequenced from one sample in a study of tumor-infiltrating lymphocytes in oesophageal squamous cell carcinoma. TCRdb re-called the PCR reads with MiXCR, one entry per CDR3 protein. This sample has around 16,000 distinct CDR3 sequences, with 44% found just once. The specimen was blood. These receptors were taken from a female donor with esophageal squamous cell carcinoma.

This clonotype came up many times. The chain recombines TRBV5-1 with TRBJ2-2; D is uncertain. The CDR3 is made up of 15 amino acids. Germline V lookup: CDR1 SGHRS, CDR2 YFSETQ. Trimming removed 1 base from V and 5 bases from J, with 12 bases in between. The DNA of the CDR3 is TGCGCCAGCAGCTTGAGCATCGGGTTTACCGGGGAGCTGTTTTTT. Translation: CASSLSIGFTGELFF.

Only a few counts were recorded for this clonotype. V is TRBV11-2 and J is TRBJ2-5, with 7 bases matching TRBD2. CDR1 is SGHAT and CDR2 is FQNNGV in the germline V gene. This CDR3 comprises 14 residues. V was clipped by 4 bases and J by 3 bases; unmatched bases: 5. CDR3 region: CASSSGTTKETQYF. The CDR3 DNA reads TGTGCCAGCAGCTCCGGGACTACTAAAGAGACCCAGTACTTC.

The J gene is TRBJ1-1, the V gene TRBV6-1; D possibly corresponds to TRBD1 (6 bases). Looked up from germline, CDR1 is MNHNS and CDR2 is SASEGT. V was trimmed by 4 bases and J by 10 bases, leaving 16 bases between them. The CDR3 sequence is 13 residues long. In nucleotides, the CDR3 is TGTGCCAGCAGTGGCGGGACATACAAGAGAGCTTTCTTT. Translation gives CASSGGTYKRAFF.

The chain carries TRBV7-4 and TRBJ2-3; 8 bases are a match to TRBD2. The CDR3 loop spans 15 amino acids. V shed 5 bases, J shed 5 bases, and the junction held 9 bases outside the gene matches. The germline V gene encodes CDR1 SGHVT and CDR2 SQSDAQ. As DNA, the CDR3 is TGTGCCAGCAGCCGCGCGGCGGGAGGAGTAGATACGCAGTATTTT. Translating gives CASSRAAGGVDTQYF.

The chain has TRBV28 and TRBJ2-1, with D uncertain. V lost 8 bases and J lost 8, with 10 bases in between. Looked up from germline, CDR1 is MDHEN and CDR2 is SYDVKM. CDR3 length: 11 residues. CDR3 amino acids: CASGRLDEQFF. In DNA form, the CDR3 reads TGTGCCAGCGGACGCTTGGATGAGCAGTTCTTC.

This clonotype showed up just a few times. Its ends do not fully match the called genes, so a read error is possible. The chain carries TRBV15 and TRBJ1-1, with D possibly matching TRBD1 (6 bases). This CDR3 comprises 14 residues. CDR1 LNHNV and CDR2 YYDKDF come from the germline V gene (reference sequence). The CDR3 protein is CATSRAGVKTEAFF. The CDR3 nucleotides are TGTGCCACCAGCAGAGCAGGGGTGAAAACTGAAGCTTTCTTT.

This clonotype appeared a few times. A much larger clone differs from this one at a single base, so this may be a read error. The chain carries TRBV19 and TRBJ2-1, with 7 positions matching TRBD1. The end of the DNA is better explained by TRBJ2-7, so the J call may be wrong. The CDR3 extends over 14 amino acids. Per germline, CDR1 LNHDA and CDR2 SQIVND (reference sequence). The CDR3 DNA sequence: TGTGCCAGTACTACGGGACAGCCCTACAATGAGCAGTACTTC. Amino acids: CASTTGQPYNEQYF.

A note on this clonotype: A read error may account for a junction end that differs from germline. The chain couples TRBV6-8 to TRBJ2-1; the D gene is possibly TRBD2 (5 bases). The CDR3 spans 14 residues. Germline V gives CDR1 MNHGY, CDR2 SAAAGT. CDR3: CASSRLAFGNEQLF. CDR3 DNA sequence: TGTGCCAGCAGTAGGCTAGCCTTCGGTAATGAGCAGTTATTC.

The chain links TRBV7-8 to TRBJ2-5; D is perhaps TRBD2 (6 bases). The CDR3 covers 15 residues. Trimming left V 1 base short and J 11 bases short, with 20 bases between. Germline values: CDR1 SGHVS, CDR2 FQNEAQ. The CDR3: CASSLVTSPYNEQYF. DNA for the CDR3: TGTGCCAGCAGCTTAGTGACTAGTCCCTACAATGAGCAGTACTTC. The variable domain in full, completed from reference TRBV7-8 and TRBJ2-5, reads GAGVSQSPRYKVAKRGQDVALRCDPISGHVSLFWYQQALGQGPEFLTYFQNEAQLDKSGLPSDRFFAERPEGSVSTLKIQRTQQEDSAVYLCASSLVTSPYNEQYFGPGTRLLVL.

This clonotype was detected a few times. Being one base from a much bigger clone, this may be a read error. J is TRBJ2-7 and V is TRBV2; weak D call: TRBD2 (5 bases). This CDR3 region has 13 residues. V was cut by 0 bases and J by 7 bases, with 10 bases left in between. CDR1 and CDR2 from the germline V gene are SNHLY and FYNNEI. The CDR3 nucleotides read TGTGCCAGCAGTGAAGCGGGAGTGGATGAGCAGTACTTC. As protein: CASSEAGVDEQYF.

To note about this clonotype: Given a much more abundant clone one base away, this may be a read error. V is TRBV7-2 and J is TRBJ2-1; possible D gene TRBD2, 6 bases. V was trimmed by 2 bases and J by 10 bases, leaving 15 bases between them. In germline, CDR1 is SGHTA, CDR2 FQGNSA. This CDR3 contains 14 residues. The CDR3 DNA follows: TGTGCCAGCAGCTTAATGGGGGGACCCTACGAGCAGTTCTTC. Encoded protein: CASSLMGGPYEQFF. Supplemented by reference TRBV7-2 and TRBJ2-1, the full variable domain reads GAGVSQSPSNKVTEKGKDVELRCDPISGHTALYWYRQSLGQGLEFLIYFQGNSAPDKSGLPSDRFSAERTGGSVSTLTIQRTQQEDSAVYLCASSLMGGPYEQFFGPGTRLTVL.

This clonotype has ten or more counts. The CDR3 protein is CASSLATSGRAYEQYF. The CDR3 nucleotides read TGTGCCAGCAGCTTGGCGACTAGCGGGAGAGCGTACGAGCAGTACTTC. The rearrangement uses TRBV5-4 and TRBJ2-5, with 12 bases aligning to TRBD2. The J call could be wrong; TRBJ2-7 is a better fit for the DNA end. CDR1 is SGHNT and CDR2 is YYREEE in the germline V gene (reference sequence). The CDR3 is 16 amino acids.

By proportion, this clonotype is medium-sized. One end of the junction does not line up with germline, which may come from a read error. V is TRBV7-2 and J is TRBJ2-7; D remains ambiguous. The CDR3 contains 14 residues. Germline values: CDR1 SGHTA, CDR2 FQGNSA. CDR3 nucleotides: TGTGCCAGCAGCTTTGGCAAGTCTAATTCACCCCTCCACTTC. Translation: CASSFGKSNSPLHF.

This clonotype was seen many times. The rearrangement uses TRBV4-3 and TRBJ2-2, with D hard to call. CDR1 is LGHNA and CDR2 is YSLEER in the germline V gene. V was cut by 0 bases and J by 2 bases, with 4 bases left in between. The CDR3 extends over 14 amino acids. The CDR3 DNA reads TGCGCCAGCAGCCAAGACTTAAACACCGGGGAGCTGTTTTTT. This encodes CASSQDLNTGELFF.

As regards this clonotype: This sequence may be a read error, since a much larger clone differs from it by one base. V is TRBV7-2 and J is TRBJ2-1; D is undetermined. Trimming shortened V by 1 base and J by 10 bases, and 14 bases separated the two germline ends. The CDR3 runs to 14 residues. Germline V lookup: CDR1 SGHTA, CDR2 FQGNSA. CDR3 bases: TGTGCCAGCAGCTTAGGTGGCGGCCTTTACGAGCAGTTCTTC. As protein: CASSLGGGLYEQFF. Together with reference TRBV7-2 and TRBJ2-1, the CDR3 gives the full variable domain: GAGVSQSPSNKVTEKGKDVELRCDPISGHTALYWYRQSLGQGLEFLIYFQGNSAPDKSGLPSDRFSAERTGGSVSTLTIQRTQQEDSAVYLCASSLGGGLYEQFFGPGTRLTVL.

This clonotype came up a few times. CDR3 amino acids: CASSEGQGPSYEQYF. The CDR3 DNA follows: TGTGCCAGCAGCGAAGGACAGGGGCCCTCCTACGAGCAGTACTTC. This chain connects TRBV7-8 to TRBJ2-7, with 9 positions matching TRBD1. The CDR3 sequence is 15 residues long. Unmatched junction bases numbered 5, after V lost 5 bases and J lost 0 bases. Germline V gene lookup returns CDR1 SGHVS and CDR2 FQNEAQ.

V is TRBV5-6 and J is TRBJ2-5, with a weak D call TRBD2 (5 bases). Deletions cut 4 bases from V and 11 bases from J, with 24 bases between. Germline values: CDR1 SGHDT, CDR2 YYEEEE. This CDR3 is built from 15 residues. The CDR3 nucleotides are TGTGCCAGCAGCCACTCAGGCAGGACGATGGGAGAGCAGTACTTC. This encodes CASSHSGRTMGEQYF.

This clonotype was seen a few times. The rearrangement uses TRBV7-2 and TRBJ1-2, with D possibly matching TRBD1 (5 bases). From germline, CDR1 is SGHTA and CDR2 FQGNSA. The CDR3 is 13 amino acids. The V end was cut by 3 bases, the J end by 3 bases, with 8 bases between. The CDR3 coding sequence is TGTGCCAGCAGCTTTGGGGCGGACTATGGCTACACCTTC. This gives the protein CASSFGADYGYTF. The full variable domain, its missing parts supplied by reference TRBV7-2 and TRBJ1-2, is GAGVSQSPSNKVTEKGKDVELRCDPISGHTALYWYRQSLGQGLEFLIYFQGNSAPDKSGLPSDRFSAERTGGSVSTLTIQRTQQEDSAVYLCASSFGADYGYTFGSGTRLTVV.